What follows is one TCR beta chain and its context. Its recognized antigen is unknown. Nothing much larger sits one base from this clone, and base qualities are not available. TCR cDNA was synthesized by 5'RACE template switching, which introduced a universal primer site and unique molecular identifiers. cDNA synthesis was primed from both the TCR alpha and TCR beta constant segments. Libraries were amplified in two PCR steps, with sample barcodes and sequencing adapters added in the second step. Sequencing of the libraries was done on either Illumina HiSeq 2500 (2x100 bp) or NovaSeq (2x150 bp). The paper's data handling went like this. MIGEC was used to demultiplex reads and collapse the reads into UMI consensus sequences, and MiXCR was used for V(D)J alignment. Vaccine-responding clonotypes were defined with edgeR using replicate PBMC samples, requiring FDR below 0.01 and a log2 fold change above 5 up to day 15. Each bulk clonotype was labeled CD4 or CD8 based on which sequenced repertoire, CD4 or CD8, contained the clonotype at higher abundance. Using fastp trimming at Q25 and MiXCR clonotype assembly, TCRdb reanalyzed the public sequencing data and kept in-frame beta chains. Each entry merges the rows of one CDR3 protein and shows their most common DNA and genes. In this record, the V and J calls reflect TCRdb's handling and not the investigators' own analysis. The sample contains hundreds of thousands of distinct CDR3 sequences, roughly a sixth of them found a single time. The biggest ten clones account for roughly 17% of the sample.

The sample originates from a study of T cells after yellow fever vaccination (dated by TCRdb to the late 2010s). Background for the entire study: The SMART-Seq v4 Ultra Low Input RNA kit was used to prepare libraries from fractions with low cell numbers. To follow T-cell clones before and after both primary and booster YFV17D yellow fever vaccination, bulk TCR alpha and beta repertoires underwent longitudinal sequencing. Two healthy male donors, one aged 18 to 30 and one aged 30 to 40 years, were included in the cohort. Blood samples were taken at several timepoints before and after primary and secondary immunization, and bulk PBMC replicates and cell subsets were isolated. What the study reported, not specific to this receptor: Compared with the primary T-cell response, the secondary T-cell response was faster but weaker, reaching its peak on day 5 rather than on day 15. Computational filtering was needed because FACS-sorted repertoires could contain abundant contaminating clonotypes from the bulk population. Because the study included only a couple of donors, the extent to which the findings can be generalized is limited. After the booster, most clones that had expanded after primary vaccination were detected again (approximately 97% of CD4 and 70% to 90% of CD8), suggesting broad maintenance of memory. A small share of clonotypes occurred in both CD4 and CD8 compartments, likely arising from convergent recombination.

The treatment or condition label, read with the paper, signifies: live attenuated yellow fever vaccine strain. At each blood-draw timepoint, two biological replicates of bulk PBMCs were collected. PBMCs were isolated from peripheral blood using a standard Ficoll-Paque protocol. RNA was extracted with TriZol from bulk PBMCs, CD4 and CD8 fractions, and dextramer-positive and dextramer-negative fractions. From the germline V gene (reference sequence), CDR1 is SEHNR and CDR2 is FQNEAQ. A distance of 9 bases separates the germline ends of V and J, which lose 3 bases and 10 bases respectively. The CDR3 spans 11 residues, from the cysteine through the phenylalanine. Of the read, only the CDR3 DNA is kept; its 33 bases are in frame from base 1.

The input for sequencing was PBMCs, taken 5 to 6 days after the first yellow fever vaccination. The rearrangement combines TRBV7-9 with TRBJ1-2; the D gene is not confidently resolved. This receptor was identified in a man aged 18-30 years who received the YFV17D yellow fever vaccine. DNA sequence: TGTGCCAGCAGCTTGGGCCGGATCTACACCTTC. Its translation is CASSLGRIYTF.